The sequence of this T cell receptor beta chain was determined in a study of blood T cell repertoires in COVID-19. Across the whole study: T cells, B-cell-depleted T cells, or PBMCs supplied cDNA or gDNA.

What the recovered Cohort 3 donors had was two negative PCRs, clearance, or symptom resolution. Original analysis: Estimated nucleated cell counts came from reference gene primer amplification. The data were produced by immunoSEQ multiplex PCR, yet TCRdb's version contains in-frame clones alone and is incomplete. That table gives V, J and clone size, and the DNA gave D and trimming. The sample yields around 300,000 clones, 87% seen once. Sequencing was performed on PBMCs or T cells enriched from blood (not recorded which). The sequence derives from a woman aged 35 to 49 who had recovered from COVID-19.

The CDR3 reads CASSAVGGNSGNTIYF. The CDR3 DNA follows: TGTGCCAGCAGCGCCGTGGGGGGTAACTCTGGAAACACCATATATTTT. This chain links TRBV9 with TRBJ1-3; possible D gene TRBD1, 5 bases. The V end lost 3 bases, the J end lost 0 bases, and 13 bases lay between the germline ends. This CDR3 has 16 residues. Per germline, CDR1 SGDLS and CDR2 YYNGEE.